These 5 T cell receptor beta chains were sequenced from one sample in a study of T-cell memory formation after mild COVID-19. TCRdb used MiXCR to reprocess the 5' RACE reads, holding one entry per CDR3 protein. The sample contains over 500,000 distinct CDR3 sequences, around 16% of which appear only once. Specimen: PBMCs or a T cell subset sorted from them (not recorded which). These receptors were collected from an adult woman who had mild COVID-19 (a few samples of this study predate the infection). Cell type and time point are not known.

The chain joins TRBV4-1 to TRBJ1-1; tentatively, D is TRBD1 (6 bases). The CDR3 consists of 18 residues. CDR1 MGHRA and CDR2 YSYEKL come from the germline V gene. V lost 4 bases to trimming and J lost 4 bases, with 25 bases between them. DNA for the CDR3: TGCGCCAGCAGCCCGATACTCCAACCCCGGGGGCTCGGCACTGAAGCTTTCTTT. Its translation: CASSPILQPRGLGTEAFF.

The CDR3, as DNA: TGCAGTGCGAGACCACTAGCGGTGACCTCCTACGAGCAGTACTTC. Its translation is CSARPLAVTSYEQYF. V gene TRBV20-1 combines with J gene TRBJ2-7, with 8 bases fitting TRBD2. CDR1 DFQATT and CDR2 SNEGSKA come from the germline V gene (reference sequence). The CDR3 consists of 15 residues. The V segment lost 6 bases and the J segment 0 bases; nucleotides outside the gene matches: 10.

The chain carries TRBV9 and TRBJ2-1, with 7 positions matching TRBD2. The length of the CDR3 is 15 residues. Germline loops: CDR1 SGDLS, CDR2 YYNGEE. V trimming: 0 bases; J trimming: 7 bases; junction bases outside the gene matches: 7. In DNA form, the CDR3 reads TGTGCCAGCAGCGTAGGCGGCGGGAGTGGGAATGAGCAGTTCTTC. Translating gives CASSVGGGSGNEQFF.

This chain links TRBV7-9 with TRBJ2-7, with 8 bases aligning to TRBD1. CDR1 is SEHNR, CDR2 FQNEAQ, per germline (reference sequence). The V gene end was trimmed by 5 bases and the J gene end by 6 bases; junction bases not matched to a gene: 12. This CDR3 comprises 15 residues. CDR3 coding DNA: TGTGCCAGCAGCACCGCCGGGACAGGTGGAATCGAGCAGTACTTC. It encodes CASSTAGTGGIEQYF.

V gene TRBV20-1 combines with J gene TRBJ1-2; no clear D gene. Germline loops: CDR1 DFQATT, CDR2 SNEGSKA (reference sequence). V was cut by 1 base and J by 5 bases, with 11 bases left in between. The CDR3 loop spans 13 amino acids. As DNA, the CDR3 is TGCAGTGCTAGAGCGCATATCGATTATGGCTACACCTTC. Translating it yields CSARAHIDYGYTF.